The present T cell receptor (beta chain) was sequenced within a study of T-cell reconstitution after alpha-beta-depleted transplantation in children. General study findings and limits: Expanded graft clones, several hundred of them, were reportedly the source of alpha-beta T cells about two months after transplant.

Germline loops: CDR1 SGHKS, CDR2 YYEKEE (reference sequence). CDR3 length: 13 residues. The ends were cut back, 5 bases at V and 3 bases at J, with 11 bases in the middle. Unique molecular identifiers tagged the TCRbeta library. MiXCR, applied by TCRdb to the PCR reads, yields one record per CDR3 protein. The sample lists over 400,000 distinct CDR3 sequences, 43% seen once, with 25% to 30% in the top ten. This clonotype was counted at least ten times. Its antigen remains unidentified. The receptor's source is a girl aged 2 to 9 with aplastic anemia, due to receive a stem cell transplant. Material: PBMCs, obtained before TCRalphabeta/CD19-depleted stem cell transplant. V and J are TRBV5-5 and TRBJ1-2; weak D call: TRBD1 (6 bases). The DNA for the CDR3 is TGTGCCAGCAGTCAACAGGGAGACTATGGCTACACCTTC. It specifies CASSQQGDYGYTF.